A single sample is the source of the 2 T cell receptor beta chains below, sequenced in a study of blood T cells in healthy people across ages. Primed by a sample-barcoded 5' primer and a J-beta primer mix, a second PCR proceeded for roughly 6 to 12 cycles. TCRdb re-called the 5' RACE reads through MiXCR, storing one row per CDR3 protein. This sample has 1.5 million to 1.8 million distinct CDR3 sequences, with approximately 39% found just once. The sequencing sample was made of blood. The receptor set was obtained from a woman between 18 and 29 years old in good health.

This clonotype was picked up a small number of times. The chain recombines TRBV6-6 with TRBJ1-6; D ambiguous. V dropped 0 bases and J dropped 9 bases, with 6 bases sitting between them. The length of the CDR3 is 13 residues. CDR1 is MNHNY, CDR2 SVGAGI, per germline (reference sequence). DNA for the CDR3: TGTGCCAGCAGTTACTCGACCTTTTCACCCCTCCACTTT. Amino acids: CASSYSTFSPLHF.

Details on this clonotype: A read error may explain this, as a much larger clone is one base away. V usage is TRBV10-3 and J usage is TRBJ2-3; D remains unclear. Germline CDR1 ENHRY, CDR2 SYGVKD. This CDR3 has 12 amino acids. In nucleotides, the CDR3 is TGTGCCATCAGTGAGTCCATAGATGCGCAGTATTTT. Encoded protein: CAISESIDAQYF.